One and the same sample provided the 32 T cell receptor beta chains below, sequenced in a study of blood T cell repertoires in COVID-19. Only in-frame clones appear in the TCRdb table, and some are missing; sequencing was by immunoSEQ multiplex PCR. The sample consists of approximately 350,000 clones, roughly 87% of them appearing once. Sequenced: PBMCs or T cells enriched from blood (not recorded which). These TCRs come from a woman aged 25 to 45 who had recovered from COVID-19.

The chain combines TRBV9 with TRBJ2-6; D uncertain. V lost 0 bases and J lost 4, with 8 bases in between. The length of the CDR3 is 15 residues. In germline, CDR1 is SGDLS, CDR2 YYNGEE. For the CDR3, the DNA is TGTGCCAGCAGCGTAGGGGCAGAAGGGGCCAACGTCCTGACTTTC. Residues: CASSVGAEGANVLTF.

V is TRBV11-2 and J is TRBJ2-7; a weak D match, TRBD2 (6 bases). CDR1 is SGHAT, CDR2 FQNNGV, per germline. Trimming took off 6 bases at V and 3 bases at J, with 12 bases between the two ends. The CDR3 extends over 13 amino acids. DNA of the CDR3: TGTGCCAGCAGACTTGGTAGCGGCTACGAGCAGTACTTC. It specifies CASRLGSGYEQYF.

The chain uses TRBV4-1 and TRBJ1-2; unclear D gene. The germline V gene has CDR1 MGHRA and CDR2 YSYEKL. CDR3 length equals 16 residues. V lost 3 bases to trimming and J lost 3 bases, with 17 bases between them. CDR3 loop: CASSQGFGLTYYGYTF. CDR3 nucleotides: TGCGCCAGCAGCCAGGGGTTCGGACTGACCTACTATGGCTACACCTTC.

A few counts support this clone. The chain uses TRBV12-3 or TRBV12-4 and TRBJ1-5; D gene unclear. With 9 bases removed from V and 3 bases from J, the gap between germline ends came to 12 bases. The CDR3 runs 13 residues. The CDR3 DNA is TGTGCCAGTGGCCGGGGTACCAATCAGCCCCAGCATTTT. Translating gives CASGRGTNQPQHF.

The chain is built from TRBV9 and TRBJ2-3; D might be TRBD2 (6 bases). This CDR3 has 15 amino acids. Between the trimmed V and J ends, which lost 4 bases and 4 bases, there was a span of 16 bases. Germline assignment: CDR1 SGDLS and CDR2 YYNGEE. The DNA for the CDR3 is TGTGCCAGCAGCCCCCCGAGCGGGCCGCCAGATACGCAGTATTTT. This encodes CASSPPSGPPDTQYF.

The chain links TRBV5-1 to TRBJ1-1; possible D gene TRBD1, 6 bases. The CDR3 runs to 17 residues. The germline V gene has CDR1 SGHRS and CDR2 YFSETQ. Trimming removed 0 bases from V and 4 bases from J, with 19 bases in between. CDR3 loop: CASSLEGVGLLGTEAFF. The CDR3 DNA follows: TGCGCCAGCAGCTTGGAGGGGGTGGGCCTTCTGGGCACTGAAGCTTTCTTT.

In DNA, the CDR3 is TGTGCCAGCAGTTACTTTTTGCAGGCCCCTCTCTACTTC. Amino acids: CASSYFLQAPLYF. The chain employs TRBV6-5 and TRBJ2-7; D remains ambiguous. V lost 1 base, J lost 13 bases, and 17 bases lay in between. The CDR3 spans 13 residues. Germline V CDR1 and CDR2: MNHEY, SVGAGI.

V is TRBV3-1 (or the pseudogene TRBV3-2) and J is TRBJ1-3, with D possibly being TRBD1 (6 bases). The V gene's germline CDR1 is LGHDT and CDR2 YNNKEL (reference sequence). The CDR3 spans 14 residues. V was clipped by 3 bases and J by 2 bases, with 8 bases between them. The CDR3 DNA reads TGTGCCAGCAGCCAGGGGGCTCCTGGAAACACCATATATTTT. Its protein product is CASSQGAPGNTIYF.

A note on this clone: Other nucleotide sequences from this sample produce the same CDR3. The rearrangement joins TRBV19 to TRBJ2-5; D not certain. Deletions cut 1 base from V and 4 bases from J, with 4 bases between. The CDR3 has 12 amino acids. CDR1 is LNHDA, CDR2 SQIVND, per germline (reference sequence). CDR3 DNA: TGTGCCAGTAGTATAGGAGGAGAGACCCAGTACTTC. As protein: CASSIGGETQYF.

The chain employs TRBV19 and TRBJ2-1; 13 positions agree with TRBD2. This CDR3 contains 18 residues. V shed 3 bases and J 5 bases; nucleotides not matched to a gene: 10. The V gene's germline CDR1 is LNHDA and CDR2 SQIVND (reference sequence). CDR3 DNA: TGTGCCAGTAGTATTTCCCAAACGACTAGCGGGAGGAACAATGAGCAGTTCTTC. As protein: CASSISQTTSGRNNEQFF. The full variable domain, in which reference TRBV19 and TRBJ2-1 provide the parts outside the CDR3, is DGGITQSPKYLFRKEGQNVTLSCEQNLNHDAMYWYRQDPGQGLRLIYYSQIVNDFQKGDIAEGYSVSREKKESFPLTVTSAQKNPTAFYLCASSISQTTSGRNNEQFFGPGTRLTVL.

The V call is TRBV9, the J call TRBJ2-5; the match to TRBD1 covers 12 bases. The germline V gene encodes CDR1 SGDLS and CDR2 YYNGEE. The CDR3 runs 15 residues. The V and J ends lost 2 bases and 5 bases, in that order; junction bases with no gene match: 4. CDR3 sequence reads: CASSVGQGAGETQYF. The CDR3 DNA sequence: TGTGCCAGCAGCGTGGGACAGGGGGCTGGGGAGACCCAGTACTTC.

V usage is TRBV2 and J usage is TRBJ2-1, with 7 bases fitting TRBD2. Germline V gives CDR1 SNHLY, CDR2 FYNNEI. The CDR3 has 14 amino acids. The J segment lost 9 bases and the V segment lost 6 bases, leaving 11 bases of the junction unmatched. In DNA, the CDR3 is TGTGCCAGCAGGGGGGTAGCGGGTGGAGGTGAGCAGTTCTTC. Protein sequence: CASRGVAGGGEQFF.

This chain connects TRBV7-8 to TRBJ1-2; D remains unclear. The CDR3 runs to 14 residues. V was shortened by 2 bases and J by 1 base, with 8 bases between the two germline ends. Germline V lookup: CDR1 SGHVS, CDR2 FQNEAQ. The CDR3 region is CASSLQANNYGYTF. Written as DNA, the CDR3 is TGTGCCAGCAGCTTACAGGCGAATAACTATGGCTACACCTTC.

V gene TRBV18 combines with J gene TRBJ2-1; D is unclear. From germline, CDR1 is KGHSH and CDR2 LQKENI. This CDR3 spans 13 amino acids. V was trimmed by 0 bases and J by 9 bases, leaving 9 bases between them. CDR3 DNA sequence: TGTGCCAGCTCACCACCCACGTACGGTGAGCAGTTCTTC. Protein: CASSPPTYGEQFF. Drawing the rest from reference TRBV18 and TRBJ2-1, the complete variable domain is NAGVMQNPRHLVRRRGQEARLRCSPMKGHSHVYWYRQLPEEGLKFMVYLQKENIIDESGMPKERFSAEFPKEGPSILRIQQVVRGDSAAYFCASSPPTYGEQFFGPGTRLTVL.

The DNA for the CDR3 is TGTGCCAGCAGTTTTAGCTGGGTCACTGAAGCTTTCTTT. This gives the protein CASSFSWVTEAFF. The J gene is TRBJ1-1, the V gene TRBV27; D unclear. V lost 3 bases, J lost 4 bases, and 9 bases lay in between. This CDR3 is 13 amino acids long. Looked up from germline, CDR1 is MNHEY and CDR2 is SMNVEV (reference sequence).

The genes are TRBV30 and TRBJ2-7; TRBD1 aligns across 12 bases. CDR3 length: 13 residues. The junction had 5 bases not matched to a gene; V was cut back by 7 bases and J by 4 bases. Germline CDR1 reads GTSNPN; CDR2 reads SVGIG (reference sequence). The CDR3 DNA follows: TGTGCCTCGACGGGACAGGGGGCTTACGAGCAGTACTTC. Translating gives CASTGQGAYEQYF. The whole variable domain, filled in from reference TRBV30 and TRBJ2-7, reads SQTIHQWPATLVQPVGSPLSLECTVEGTSNPNLYWYRQAAGRGLQLLFYSVGIGQISSEVPQNLSASRPQDRQFILSSKKLLLSDSGFYLCASTGQGAYEQYFGPGTRLTVT.

This clone came up a few times. The rearrangement links TRBV3-1 (or the pseudogene TRBV3-2) to TRBJ2-7; TRBD2 aligns across 8 bases. Trimming at V came to 4 bases and at J to 5 bases, leaving 10 bases not matched to a gene. Germline assignment: CDR1 LGHDT and CDR2 YNNKEL (reference sequence). The CDR3 is 15 amino acids. The CDR3 sequence: CASSLMSGSGDEQYF. For the CDR3, the DNA is TGTGCCAGCAGCCTGATGAGCGGGAGTGGTGACGAGCAGTACTTC.

This clone was observed a few times. The rearrangement uses TRBV10-1 and TRBJ2-7, with 8 positions matching TRBD1. CDR3 length: 14 residues. Trimming took 2 bases from V and 2 from J; bases not matched to a gene: 2. CDR1 and CDR2 (germline): WNHNN, SYGVQD (reference sequence). CDR3 amino acids: CASSEGTGAYEQYF. For the CDR3, the DNA is TGCGCCAGCAGTGAGGGGACAGGAGCCTACGAGCAGTACTTC.

The J gene is TRBJ2-7, the V gene TRBV28; weak D call: TRBD1 (6 bases). The CDR3 consists of 13 residues. The germline V and J ends were trimmed by 7 bases and 2 bases, with 12 bases remaining between them. Germline V gives CDR1 MDHEN, CDR2 SYDVKM. The CDR3 bases are TGTGCCAGCACAAGACAGGATCCCTACGAGCAGTACTTC. Translation: CASTRQDPYEQYF.

Here the CDR3 reads CASSDQGASYEQYF. The CDR3, as DNA: TGTGCCAGCAGTGACCAGGGGGCTTCCTACGAGCAGTACTTC. The V and J genes are TRBV2 and TRBJ2-7; 8 nucleotides agree with TRBD1. CDR1 and CDR2 (germline): SNHLY, FYNNEI. This CDR3 comprises 14 residues. The V gene end was trimmed by 3 bases and the J gene end by 1 base; junction bases not matched to a gene: 2. Full variable domain (outside the CDR3, taken from reference TRBV2 and TRBJ2-7): EPEVTQTPSHQVTQMGQEVILRCVPISNHLYFYWYRQILGQKVEFLVSFYNNEISEKSEIFDDQFSVERPDGSNFTLKIRSTKLEDSAMYFCASSDQGASYEQYFGPGTRLTVT.

On this clone: Other DNA variants within this sample encode the same CDR3. The chain combines TRBV5-1 with TRBJ2-3; 7 nucleotides agree with TRBD2. Germline V gives CDR1 SGHRS, CDR2 YFSETQ. After removal of 0 bases from V and 1 base from J, the junction contained 5 bases not matched to a gene. CDR3 size: 16 residues. CDR3 sequence (DNA): TGCGCCAGCAGCTTGGGGGTAGCGGGCGGCACAGATACGCAGTATTTT. It specifies CASSLGVAGGTDTQYF.

This CDR3 reads CASSLGPGGADTQYF. The CDR3 region has the DNA TGCGCCAGCAGCTTGGGACCGGGAGGAGCAGATACGCAGTATTTT. The V call is TRBV5-1, the J call TRBJ2-3, with 7 bases aligning to TRBD2. J was trimmed by 4 bases and V by 0 bases; bases with no gene match: 5. This CDR3 contains 15 residues. Germline CDR1 is SGHRS and CDR2 is YFSETQ.

This chain links TRBV5-1 with TRBJ1-2; D may be TRBD1 (6 bases). Trimming took 0 bases from V and 4 from J, leaving 13 bases between them. The CDR3 has 15 amino acids. CDR1 is SGHRS, CDR2 YFSETQ, per germline. CDR3 sequence: CASSLGAGDLYGYTF. CDR3 bases: TGCGCCAGCAGCTTGGGCGCAGGGGACCTCTATGGCTACACCTTC.

The J gene is TRBJ2-1, the V gene TRBV30; weak D call: TRBD2 (7 bases). Germline lookup yields CDR1 GTSNPN and CDR2 SVGIG (reference sequence). V gave up 5 bases and J gave up 3 bases, with 17 bases separating them. The CDR3 has 15 residues. The CDR3 loop is CAWETPGGIYNEQFF. For the CDR3, the DNA is TGTGCCTGGGAGACCCCGGGGGGCATCTACAATGAGCAGTTCTTC.

The chain has TRBV9 and TRBJ1-3, with TRBD1 as a possible D gene (5 bases). CDR3 length equals 13 residues. Deletions cut 4 bases from V and 4 bases from J, with 9 bases between. Looked up from germline, CDR1 is SGDLS and CDR2 is YYNGEE. This CDR3 reads CASSTSGGNTIYF. CDR3 sequence (DNA): TGTGCCAGCAGCACATCAGGGGGAAACACCATATATTTT.

The chain recombines TRBV27 with TRBJ1-5; 7 bases map to TRBD1. Unmatched junction bases numbered 2, after V lost 5 bases and J lost 4 bases. The V gene's germline CDR1 is MNHEY and CDR2 SMNVEV (reference sequence). The CDR3 spans 13 residues. In DNA form, the CDR3 reads TGTGCCAGCAGTGACAGGGAAAATCAGCCCCAGCATTTT. It yields the protein CASSDRENQPQHF.

The chain joins TRBV5-4 to TRBJ2-1; TRBD2 agrees at 12 bases. The length of the CDR3 is 17 residues. CDR1 is SGHNT, CDR2 YYREEE, per germline (reference sequence). V shed 4 bases, J shed 6 bases, and the junction held 11 bases outside the gene matches. The CDR3 sequence: CASSDGTSGLLANEQFF. CDR3 bases: TGTGCCAGCAGCGACGGGACTAGCGGGCTCCTGGCCAATGAGCAGTTCTTC.

The rearrangement uses TRBV5-1 and TRBJ2-3; TRBD2 agrees at 12 bases. Trimming removed 1 base from V and 5 bases from J; junction bases left unmatched: 5. This CDR3 has 16 residues. Per germline, CDR1 SGHRS and CDR2 YFSETQ. In DNA form, the CDR3 reads TGCGCCAGCAGCTTGTGGGCTAGCGGGGGGGAAGATACGCAGTATTTT. Translation: CASSLWASGGEDTQYF. Together with reference TRBV5-1 and TRBJ2-3, the CDR3 gives the full variable domain: KAGVTQTPRYLIKTRGQQVTLSCSPISGHRSVSWYQQTPGQGLQFLFEYFSETQRNKGNFPGRFSGRQFSNSRSEMNVSTLELGDSALYLCASSLWASGGEDTQYFGPGTRLTVL.

This chain links TRBV6-5 with TRBJ2-7; no definite D call. The germline CDR1 and CDR2 sequences are MNHEY and SVGAGI. Trimming removed 5 bases at V and 6 bases at J, with 8 bases between. This CDR3 region has 11 residues. CDR3 coding DNA: TGTGCCAGCAGTCAGATACGCGAGCAGTACTTC. This codes for CASSQIREQYF.

This rearrangement joins TRBV4-1 to TRBJ2-3; 10 nucleotides agree with TRBD2. V was pared by 2 bases and J by 1 base, with 0 bases of the junction left unmatched. This CDR3 has 15 amino acids. Germline V lookup: CDR1 MGHRA, CDR2 YSYEKL. The CDR3 protein is CASSQTSGGTDTQYF. For the CDR3, the DNA is TGCGCCAGCAGCCAAACTAGCGGGGGCACAGATACGCAGTATTTT.

V usage is TRBV12-5 and J usage is TRBJ2-3; 8 bases agree with TRBD1. There are 15 residues in the CDR3. The V gene's germline CDR1 is LGHNT and CDR2 FRNRAP. The V gene end was trimmed by 5 bases and the J gene end by 2 bases; junction bases not matched to a gene: 6. The CDR3 here is CASGPTGAPTDTQYF. CDR3 DNA sequence: TGTGCTAGTGGTCCGACAGGGGCCCCCACAGATACGCAGTATTTT.

The chain carries TRBV19 and TRBJ1-2, with D perhaps matching TRBD1 (6 bases). CDR1 is LNHDA, CDR2 SQIVND, per germline (reference sequence). V dropped 6 bases and J dropped 7 bases, with 12 bases sitting between them. This CDR3 has 12 residues. The CDR3 nucleotides are TGTGCCAGTAGACAGGGTTTTGGTGGCTACACCTTC. Protein: CASRQGFGGYTF. The variable domain in full, with the rest retrieved from reference TRBV19 and TRBJ1-2, is DGGITQSPKYLFRKEGQNVTLSCEQNLNHDAMYWYRQDPGQGLRLIYYSQIVNDFQKGDIAEGYSVSREKKESFPLTVTSAQKNPTAFYLCASRQGFGGYTFGSGTRLTVV.